This TCR beta chain was identified in a study of siplizumab effects on memory and regulatory T cells. Regarding this clone: What it binds is unknown.

Here immunoSEQ multiplex PCR was the method, and the copy in TCRdb shows in-frame clones only, minus some. Of just under 85,000 clones in the sample, 87% are singletons; the top ten hold around 1.4%. Broader study findings: Siplizumab conditions gave an average of approximately 70% Treg-derived mappable alloreactive CD4+ clones, versus about 30% for controls. Proof of suppressive function in proliferating Tregs from siplizumab cultures was not established.

This CDR3 has 13 amino acids. Between the trimmed V and J ends, which lost 5 bases and 2 bases, there was a span of 10 bases. Germline loops: CDR1 SGHNT, CDR2 YYREEE (reference sequence). The receptor comes from a human donor in good health. The sequencing input was Tregs sorted from blood. V gene TRBV5-4 combines with J gene TRBJ1-2; weak D call: TRBD1 (6 bases). This CDR3 is CASSGGGNYGYTF. CDR3 DNA: TGTGCCAGCAGTGGAGGGGGGAACTATGGCTACACCTTC.